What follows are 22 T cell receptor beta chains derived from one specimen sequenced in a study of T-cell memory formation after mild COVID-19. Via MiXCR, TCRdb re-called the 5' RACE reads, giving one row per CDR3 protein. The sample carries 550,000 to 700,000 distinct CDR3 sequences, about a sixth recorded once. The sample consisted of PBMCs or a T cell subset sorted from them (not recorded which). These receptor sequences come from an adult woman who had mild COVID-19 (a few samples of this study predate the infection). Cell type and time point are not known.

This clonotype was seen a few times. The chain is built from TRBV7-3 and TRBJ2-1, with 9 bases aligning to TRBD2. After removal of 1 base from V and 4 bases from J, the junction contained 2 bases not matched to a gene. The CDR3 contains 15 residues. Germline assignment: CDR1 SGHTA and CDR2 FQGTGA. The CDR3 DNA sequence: TGTGCCAGCAGCTTAATTAGCGGGGGTTACAATGAGCAGTTCTTC. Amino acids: CASSLISGGYNEQFF.

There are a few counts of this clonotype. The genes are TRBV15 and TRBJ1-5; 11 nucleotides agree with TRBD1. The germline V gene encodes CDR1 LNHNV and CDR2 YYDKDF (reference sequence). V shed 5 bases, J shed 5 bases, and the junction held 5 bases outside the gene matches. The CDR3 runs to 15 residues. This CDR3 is CATSRDRGSHQPQHF. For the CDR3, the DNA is TGTGCCACCAGCCGGGACAGGGGGAGCCATCAGCCCCAGCATTTT.

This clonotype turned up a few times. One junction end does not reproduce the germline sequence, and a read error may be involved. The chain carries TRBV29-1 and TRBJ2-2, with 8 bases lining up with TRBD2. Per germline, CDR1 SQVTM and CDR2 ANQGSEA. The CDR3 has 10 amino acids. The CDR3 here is CSVELRGEIF. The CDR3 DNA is TGCAGCGTTGAACTGCGGGGGGAGATTTTT.

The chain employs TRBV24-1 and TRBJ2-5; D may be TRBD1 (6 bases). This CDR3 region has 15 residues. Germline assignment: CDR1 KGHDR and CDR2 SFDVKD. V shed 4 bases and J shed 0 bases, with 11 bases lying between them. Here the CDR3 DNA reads TGTGCCACCAGTGAGGGATGGGACAACCAAGAGACCCAGTACTTC. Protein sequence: CATSEGWDNQETQYF.

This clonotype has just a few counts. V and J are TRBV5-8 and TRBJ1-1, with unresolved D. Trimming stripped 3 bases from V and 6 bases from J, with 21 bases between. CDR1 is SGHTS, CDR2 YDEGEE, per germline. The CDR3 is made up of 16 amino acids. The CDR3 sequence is CASSSLTGIGWPEAFF. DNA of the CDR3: TGTGCCAGCAGCTCTCTGACCGGAATCGGATGGCCTGAAGCTTTCTTT.

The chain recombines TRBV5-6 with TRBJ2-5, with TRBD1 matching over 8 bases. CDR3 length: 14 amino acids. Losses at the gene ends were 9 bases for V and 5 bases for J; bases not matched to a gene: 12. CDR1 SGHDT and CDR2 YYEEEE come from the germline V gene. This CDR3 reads CATTGQDNYETQYF. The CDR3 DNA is TGTGCCACTACGGGACAGGATAATTACGAGACCCAGTACTTC. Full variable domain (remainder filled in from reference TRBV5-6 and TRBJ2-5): DAGVTQSPTHLIKTRGQQVTLRCSPKSGHDTVSWYQQALGQGPQFIFQYYEEEERQRGNFPDRFSGHQFPNYSSELNVNALLLGDSALYLCATTGQDNYETQYFGPGTRLLVL.

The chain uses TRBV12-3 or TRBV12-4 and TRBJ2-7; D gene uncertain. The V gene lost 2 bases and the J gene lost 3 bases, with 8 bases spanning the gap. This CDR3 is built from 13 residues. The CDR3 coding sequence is TGTGCCAGCAGTTTATGGGAATTCTACGAGCAGTACTTC. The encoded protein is CASSLWEFYEQYF.

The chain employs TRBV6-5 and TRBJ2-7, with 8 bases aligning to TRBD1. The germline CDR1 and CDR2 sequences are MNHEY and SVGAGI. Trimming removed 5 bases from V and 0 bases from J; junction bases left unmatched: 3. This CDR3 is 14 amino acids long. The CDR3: CASSRQGISYEQYF. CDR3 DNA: TGTGCCAGCAGTCGACAGGGGATCTCCTACGAGCAGTACTTC.

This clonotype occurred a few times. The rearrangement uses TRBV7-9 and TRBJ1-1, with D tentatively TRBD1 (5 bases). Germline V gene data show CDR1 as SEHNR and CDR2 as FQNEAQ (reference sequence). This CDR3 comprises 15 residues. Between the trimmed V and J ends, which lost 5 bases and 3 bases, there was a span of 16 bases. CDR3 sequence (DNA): TGTGCCAGCAGCCTGTTTTACGGGGGTCACACTGAAGCTTTCTTT. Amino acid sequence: CASSLFYGGHTEAFF.

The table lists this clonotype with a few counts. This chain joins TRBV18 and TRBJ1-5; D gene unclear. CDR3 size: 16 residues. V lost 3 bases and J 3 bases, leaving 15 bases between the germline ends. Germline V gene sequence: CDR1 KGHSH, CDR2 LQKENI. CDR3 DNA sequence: TGTGCCAGCTCACCTTTACCGGTCGGTGTCAATCAGCCCCAGCATTTT. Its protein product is CASSPLPVGVNQPQHF. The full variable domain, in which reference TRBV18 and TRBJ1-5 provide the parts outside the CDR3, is NAGVMQNPRHLVRRRGQEARLRCSPMKGHSHVYWYRQLPEEGLKFMVYLQKENIIDESGMPKERFSAEFPKEGPSILRIQQVVRGDSAAYFCASSPLPVGVNQPQHFGDGTRLSIL.

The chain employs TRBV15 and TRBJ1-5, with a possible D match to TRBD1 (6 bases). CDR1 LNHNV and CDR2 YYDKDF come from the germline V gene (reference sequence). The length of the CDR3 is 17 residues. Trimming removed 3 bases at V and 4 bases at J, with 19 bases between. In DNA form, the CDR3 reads TGTGCCACCAGCAGTGTTGCTCCGGGACACATGAATCAGCCCCAGCATTTT. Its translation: CATSSVAPGHMNQPQHF.

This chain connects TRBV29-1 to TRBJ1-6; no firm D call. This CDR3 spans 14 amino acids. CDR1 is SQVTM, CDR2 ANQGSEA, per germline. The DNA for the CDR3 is TGCACCCCTCTGGGGAGCTCCTATAATTCACCCCTCCACTTT. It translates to CTPLGSSYNSPLHF.

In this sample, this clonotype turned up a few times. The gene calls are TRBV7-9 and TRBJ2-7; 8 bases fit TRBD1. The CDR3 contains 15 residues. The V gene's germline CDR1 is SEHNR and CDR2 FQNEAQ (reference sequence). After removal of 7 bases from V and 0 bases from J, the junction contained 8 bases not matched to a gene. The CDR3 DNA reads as TGTGCCAGCAAGACCGCCGGGACAGGCTCCTACGAGCAGTACTTC. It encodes CASKTAGTGSYEQYF. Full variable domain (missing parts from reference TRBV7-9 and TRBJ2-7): DTGVSQNPRHKITKRGQNVTFRCDPISEHNRLYWYRQTLGQGPEFLTYFQNEAQLEKSRLLSDRFSAERPKGSFSTLEIQRTEQGDSAMYLCASKTAGTGSYEQYFGPGTRLTVT.

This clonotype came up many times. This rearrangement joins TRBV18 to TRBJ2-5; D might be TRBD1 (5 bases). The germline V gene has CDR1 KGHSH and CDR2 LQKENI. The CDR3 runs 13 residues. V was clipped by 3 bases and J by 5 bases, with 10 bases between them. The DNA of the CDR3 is TGTGCCAGCTCACCCGACAGAGCGGAGACCCAGTACTTC. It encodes CASSPDRAETQYF.

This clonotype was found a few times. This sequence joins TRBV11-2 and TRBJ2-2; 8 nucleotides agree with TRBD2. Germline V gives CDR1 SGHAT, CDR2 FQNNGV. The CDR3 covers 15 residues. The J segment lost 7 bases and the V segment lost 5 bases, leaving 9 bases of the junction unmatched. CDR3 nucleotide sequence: TGTGCCAGCAGCGATAAGGGACTAGTCGGCGGGGAGCTGTTTTTT. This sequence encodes CASSDKGLVGGELFF.

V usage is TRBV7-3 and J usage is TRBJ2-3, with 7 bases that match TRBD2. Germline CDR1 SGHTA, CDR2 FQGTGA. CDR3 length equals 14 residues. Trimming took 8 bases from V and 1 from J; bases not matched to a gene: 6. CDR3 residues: CASGQSGGTDTQYF. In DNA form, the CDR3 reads TGTGCCAGCGGCCAAAGCGGGGGCACAGATACGCAGTATTTT.

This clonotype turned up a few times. CDR3 region: CSAPDSYTEAFF. CDR3 bases: TGCAGCGCCCCGGACTCTTACACTGAAGCTTTCTTT. This chain uses TRBV29-1 with TRBJ1-1; unclear D gene. This CDR3 contains 12 residues. The V end lost 7 bases, the J end lost 3 bases, and 12 bases lay between the germline ends. CDR1 and CDR2 from the germline V gene are SQVTM and ANQGSEA.

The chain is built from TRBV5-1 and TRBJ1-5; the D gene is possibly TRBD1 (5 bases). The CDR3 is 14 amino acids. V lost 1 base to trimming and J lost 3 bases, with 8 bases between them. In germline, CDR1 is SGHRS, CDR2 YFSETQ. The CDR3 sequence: CASSLLGDNQPQHF. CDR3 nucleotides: TGCGCCAGCAGCTTGTTGGGGGACAATCAGCCCCAGCATTTT.

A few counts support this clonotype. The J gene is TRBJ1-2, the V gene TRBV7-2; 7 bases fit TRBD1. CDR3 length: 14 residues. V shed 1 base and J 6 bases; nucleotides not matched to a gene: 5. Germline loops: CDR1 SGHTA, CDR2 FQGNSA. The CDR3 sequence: CASSLELTGHGYTF. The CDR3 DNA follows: TGTGCCAGCAGCTTAGAGTTGACAGGGCATGGCTACACCTTC.

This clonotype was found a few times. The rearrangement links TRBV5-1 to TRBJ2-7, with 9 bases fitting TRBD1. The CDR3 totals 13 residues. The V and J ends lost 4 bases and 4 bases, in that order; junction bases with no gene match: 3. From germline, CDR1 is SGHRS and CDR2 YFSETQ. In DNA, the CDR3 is TGCGCCAGCAGCCGGACAGGGGAATACGAGCAGTACTTC. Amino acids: CASSRTGEYEQYF. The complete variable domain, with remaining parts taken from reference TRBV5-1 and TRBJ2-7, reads KAGVTQTPRYLIKTRGQQVTLSCSPISGHRSVSWYQQTPGQGLQFLFEYFSETQRNKGNFPGRFSGRQFSNSRSEMNVSTLELGDSALYLCASSRTGEYEQYFGPGTRLTVT.

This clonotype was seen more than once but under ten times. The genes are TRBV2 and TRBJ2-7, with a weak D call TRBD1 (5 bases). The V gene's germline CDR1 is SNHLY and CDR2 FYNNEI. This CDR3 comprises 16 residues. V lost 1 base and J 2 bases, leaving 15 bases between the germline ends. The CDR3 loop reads CASSEGKGLGAYEQYF. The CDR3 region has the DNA TGTGCCAGCAGTGAAGGAAAGGGATTAGGGGCCTACGAGCAGTACTTC. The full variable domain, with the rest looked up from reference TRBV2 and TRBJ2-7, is EPEVTQTPSHQVTQMGQEVILRCVPISNHLYFYWYRQILGQKVEFLVSFYNNEISEKSEIFDDQFSVERPDGSNFTLKIRSTKLEDSAMYFCASSEGKGLGAYEQYFGPGTRLTVT.

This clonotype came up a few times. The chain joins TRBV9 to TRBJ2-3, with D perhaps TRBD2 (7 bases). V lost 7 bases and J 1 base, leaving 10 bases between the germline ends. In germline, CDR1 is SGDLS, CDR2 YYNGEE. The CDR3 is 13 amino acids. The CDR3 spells CASGGAGTDTQYF. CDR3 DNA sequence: TGTGCCAGCGGGGGGGCCGGCACAGATACGCAGTATTTT.